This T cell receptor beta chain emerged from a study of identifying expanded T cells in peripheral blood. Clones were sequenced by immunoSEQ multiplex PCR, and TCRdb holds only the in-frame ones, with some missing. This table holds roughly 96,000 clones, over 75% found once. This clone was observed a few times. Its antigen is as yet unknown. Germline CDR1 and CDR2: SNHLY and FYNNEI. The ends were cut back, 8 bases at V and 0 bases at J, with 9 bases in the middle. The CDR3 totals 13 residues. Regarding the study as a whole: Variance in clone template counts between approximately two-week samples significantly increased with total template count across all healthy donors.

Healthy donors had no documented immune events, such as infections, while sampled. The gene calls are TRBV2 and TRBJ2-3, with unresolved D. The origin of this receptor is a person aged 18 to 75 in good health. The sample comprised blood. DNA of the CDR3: TGTGCCAGCGAGAGAGCCAGCACAGATACGCAGTATTTT. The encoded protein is CASERASTDTQYF.